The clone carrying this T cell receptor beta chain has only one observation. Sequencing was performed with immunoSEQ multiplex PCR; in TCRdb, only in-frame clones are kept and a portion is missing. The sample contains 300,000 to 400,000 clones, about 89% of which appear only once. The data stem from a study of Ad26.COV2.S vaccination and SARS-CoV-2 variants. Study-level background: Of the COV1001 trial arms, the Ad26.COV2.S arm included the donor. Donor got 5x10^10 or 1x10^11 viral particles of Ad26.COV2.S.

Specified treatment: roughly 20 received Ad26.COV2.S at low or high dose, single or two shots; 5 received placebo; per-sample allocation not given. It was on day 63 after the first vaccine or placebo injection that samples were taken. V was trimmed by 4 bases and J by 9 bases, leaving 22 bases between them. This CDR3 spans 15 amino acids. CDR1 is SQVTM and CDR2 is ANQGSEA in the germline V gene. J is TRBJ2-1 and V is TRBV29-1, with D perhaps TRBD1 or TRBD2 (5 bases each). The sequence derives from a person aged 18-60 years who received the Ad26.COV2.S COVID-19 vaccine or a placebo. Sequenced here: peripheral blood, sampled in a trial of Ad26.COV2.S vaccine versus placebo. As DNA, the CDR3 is TGCAGCGTTGTTTATAGGGACCAGGCTTTCGGTGAGCAGTTCTTC. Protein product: CSVVYRDQAFGEQFF.